Below are 9 T cell receptor beta chains sequenced from a single sample in a study of blood T cell repertoires in COVID-19. The assay was immunoSEQ multiplex PCR, and TCRdb's table has in-frame clones only and misses some. The profile covers about 220,000 clones, with 83% appearing a single time and about 4.8% taken by the ten largest. The sequenced sample was PBMCs or T cells enriched from blood (not recorded which). The receptor set was obtained from a woman between 45 and 60 years old who had been exposed to COVID-19.

This clone was counted a few times. The CDR3 bases are TGTGCCAGCAGCACCTCGACAGAAGAGGTCTCCTATAATTCACCCCTCCACTTT. It codes for CASSTSTEEVSYNSPLHF. The rearrangement links TRBV28 to TRBJ1-6; D might be TRBD1 (5 bases). This CDR3 contains 18 residues. The germline gives CDR1 MDHEN, CDR2 SYDVKM. Between the trimmed V and J ends, which lost 6 bases and 0 bases, there was a span of 18 bases.

The rearrangement links TRBV29-1 to TRBJ2-7, with a weak D call TRBD2 (6 bases). Trimming removed 3 bases at V and 2 bases at J, with 14 bases between. The CDR3 loop spans 14 amino acids. Looked up from germline, CDR1 is SQVTM and CDR2 is ANQGSEA. The CDR3 DNA reads TGCAGCGTTGATGGAGGGTCCTTGACCTACGAGCAGTACTTC. The encoded protein is CSVDGGSLTYEQYF.

The chain links TRBV21-1 to TRBJ2-2; TRBD2, the D gene given by the table, was not confirmed from the DNA. TRBV21-1 is labeled a pseudogene. The CDR3 contains 15 residues. CDR3 nucleotides: TGTGCCAGCAGCAAAGTGCGGGGCGGGACCGGGGAGCTGTTTTTT. Translated: CASSKVRGGTGELFF.

The chain recombines TRBV24-1 with TRBJ2-3, with D possibly matching TRBD2 (5 bases). This CDR3 has 12 amino acids. Germline V lookup: CDR1 KGHDR, CDR2 SFDVKD. The ends were cut back, 9 bases at V and 7 bases at J, with 13 bases in the middle. The CDR3 here is CATSADSNTQYF. CDR3 coding DNA: TGTGCCACCTCGGCGGACTCTAATACGCAGTATTTT.

This clone was observed a single time. The rearrangement joins TRBV10-2 to TRBJ1-2, with TRBD1 matching over 7 bases. The length of the CDR3 is 12 residues. Germline V gene data show CDR1 as WSHSY and CDR2 as SAAADI. The V segment lost 4 bases and the J segment 4 bases; nucleotides outside the gene matches: 0. As DNA, the CDR3 is TGCGCCAGCAGTGGGACAGGCTATGGCTACACCTTC. Amino acids: CASSGTGYGYTF.

The chain employs TRBV24-1 and TRBJ2-2; a possible D gene is TRBD1 (6 bases). The length of the CDR3 is 16 residues. The germline V and J ends were trimmed by 3 bases and 2 bases, with 12 bases remaining between them. CDR1 and CDR2 (germline): KGHDR, SFDVKD. This chain's CDR3 is CATSDPGTHNTGELFF. The CDR3 DNA reads as TGTGCCACCAGTGATCCCGGGACACACAACACCGGGGAGCTGTTTTTT.

The chain carries TRBV27 and TRBJ2-1; TRBD1 matches 9 bases. The germline CDR1 and CDR2 sequences are MNHEY and SMNVEV (reference sequence). CDR3 size: 15 residues. With 2 bases clipped from V and 4 bases from J, the junction kept 3 bases outside the gene matches. CDR3 in amino acids: CASSLGTGSYNEQFF. The DNA of the CDR3 is TGTGCCAGCAGTTTAGGGACAGGGTCTTACAATGAGCAGTTCTTC.

The J gene is TRBJ1-3, the V gene TRBV10-2; D gene uncertain. V was clipped by 3 bases and J by 0 bases, with 3 bases between them. The CDR3 is 13 amino acids. Germline V CDR1 and CDR2: WSHSY, SAAADI. CDR3 nucleotide sequence: TGCGCCAGCAGTGACCTCTCTGGAAACACCATATATTTT. This sequence encodes CASSDLSGNTIYF.

The chain employs TRBV19 and TRBJ1-5, with D unclear. This CDR3 is 18 amino acids long. CDR1 and CDR2 from the germline V gene are LNHDA and SQIVND (reference sequence). Trimming removed 4 bases from V and 0 bases from J, with 19 bases in between. CDR3: CASSKLAPKIFSNQPQHF. The CDR3 DNA reads as TGTGCCAGTAGTAAGCTAGCGCCCAAGATCTTTAGCAATCAGCCCCAGCATTTT.